The next 32 T cell receptor beta chains were all read from a single sample in a study of tissue T cells after allogeneic stem cell transplantation. The time point: mouse harvest day 7 after allogeneic transplant. Mouse grafts combined 10^7 T-cell-depleted bone marrow cells with 10^6 splenic CD5+ T cells. Measured with immunoSEQ multiplex PCR; TCRdb has only the in-frame clones, and not every one. The data show 8,700 or so clones, with about 50% seen just once and 7.1% held by the top ten. The sequencing input was gut tissue. The receptors were sampled from a female BALB/c mouse given C57BL/6 T cells with graft-versus-host disease after an allogeneic hematopoietic cell transplant.

A word on this clone: Genes and germline are mouse. The CDR3 goes on 1 residue after the read ends, and that part is filled in from the germline J gene. The V and J genes are TRBV23 and TRBJ2-2; the D call of TRBD1 is as the table states it, not checked on the DNA. Per the germline V gene, CDR1 is KGHTA and CDR2 is FQNQQP. The CDR3 contains 14 residues. CDR3: CSSSRTGATGQLYF. CDR3 bases read: TGCTCCAGCAGCCGGACAGGGGCCACCGGGCAGCTCTAC.

Remarks on this clone: Gene names and germline refer to mouse. The CDR3 end lies 1 residue beyond the end of the read and is filled in from the germline J gene. V is TRBV26 and J is TRBJ1-2, with TRBD1 as a possible D gene (5 bases). In germline, CDR1 is KGHPV, CDR2 FQNQEV (reference sequence). This CDR3 is built from 14 residues. The V gene lost 2 bases and the J gene lost 0 bases, with 7 bases spanning the gap. The CDR3: CASSLQGSNSDYTF. The DNA read from the CDR3 is TGTGCCAGCAGTCTGCAGGGTTCAAACTCCGACTACACC.

A remark on this clone: It may be a read error: a sequence one base away is much more abundant. The gene names here belong to mouse. The CDR3 loop reads CASSSGLGYEQYF. CDR3 bases read: TGTGCCAGCAGCTCGGGACTGGGGTATGAACAGTAC. This chain uses TRBV26 with TRBJ2-7; 10 positions agree with TRBD2. The read comes to an end 1 residue before the CDR3 does, leaving the germline J gene to fill in the end. V lost 6 bases and J lost 4; bases outside the gene matches: 3. This CDR3 contains 13 residues. CDR1 and CDR2 (germline): KGHPV, FQNQEV (reference sequence).

The sample holds a few counts of this clone. Germline and genes: mouse. The read halts 1 residue ahead of the CDR3 end, with the missing end drawn from the germline J gene. The rearrangement links TRBV19 to TRBJ2-3, with D uncertain. Trimming cost V 7 bases and J 0 bases, with 3 bases left between them. The CDR3 contains 11 residues. Per germline, CDR1 FNHDT and CDR2 SITEND (reference sequence). This CDR3 is CASGSAETLYF. The CDR3 bases that were read are TGTGCCAGCGGGAGTGCAGAAACGCTGTAT.

Concerning this clone: Genes and germline come from the mouse. The read ends 1 residue shy of where the CDR3 ends; the end is completed using the germline J gene. The V gene is TRBV26, the J gene TRBJ2-5; D may be TRBD1 or TRBD2 (5 bases each). The germline CDR1 and CDR2 sequences are KGHPV and FQNQEV (reference sequence). With 6 bases removed from V and 7 bases from J, the gap between germline ends came to 14 bases. The CDR3 is 13 amino acids. Partial CDR3 DNA: TGTGCCAGCAGCTCCGACGGGGCGAACACCCAGTAC. It translates to CASSSDGANTQY. The full-length CDR3 reads as CASSSDGANTQYF.

Details on this clone: Mouse germline and gene names are used. The read falls 1 residue short of the CDR3 end, and the missing part is taken from the germline J gene. This chain uses TRBV26 with TRBJ1-2; D is unresolved. Per germline, CDR1 KGHPV and CDR2 FQNQEV (reference sequence). CDR3 length: 11 amino acids. The V end was cut by 2 bases, the J end by 6 bases, with 4 bases between. The sequenced part of the CDR3 DNA is TGTGCCAGCAGTCTGAAGGCCGACTACACC. This encodes CASSLKADYT. The complete CDR3 sequence is CASSLKADYTF.

This clone ranks as medium-sized (0.01 to 0.1%). The genes are named according to mouse. The CDR3 goes on 1 residue after the read ends, and that part is filled in from the germline J gene. V is TRBV2 and J is TRBJ2-7; 10 nucleotides match TRBD1. This CDR3 has 14 residues. V gave up 3 bases and J gave up 2 bases; unmatched junction bases: 1. Germline CDR1 LGHNA, CDR2 YSYQKL. CDR3 bases read: TGTGCCAGCAGCCAGGACAGGGGGGCCTATGAACAGTAC. Its protein is CASSQDRGAYEQY. The whole CDR3 protein is CASSQDRGAYEQYF.

A word on this clone: Mouse names are used for the genes. The read ends 1 residue before the CDR3 terminus; that terminus is restored from the germline J gene. The V gene is TRBV26, the J gene TRBJ1-2, with a tentative D call TRBD1 (6 bases). Trimming took off 6 bases at V and 1 base at J, with 9 bases between the two ends. CDR1 is KGHPV, CDR2 FQNQEV, per germline (reference sequence). The CDR3 covers 13 residues. The CDR3 loop reads CASSQQGNSDYTF. The CDR3 DNA, read in part, is TGTGCCAGCAGCCAACAGGGAAACTCCGACTACACC.

Note on this clone: Germline and genes: mouse. The sequence runs out 1 residue before the end of the CDR3; the remainder is reconstructed from the germline J gene. V usage is TRBV16 and J usage is TRBJ1-2; D unclear. CDR3 length: 13 residues. Germline loops: CDR1 SGHSA, CDR2 FRNQAP. V gave up 4 bases and J gave up 0 bases, with 6 bases separating them. This CDR3 reads CASSSAANSDYTF. The sequenced CDR3 bases are TGTGCAAGCAGCTCGGCAGCAAACTCCGACTACACC.

About this clone: Germline and genes here are mouse. The read comes to an end 1 residue before the CDR3 does, leaving the germline J gene to fill in the end. The chain employs TRBV13-1 and TRBJ1-3, with 8 positions matching TRBD1. The CDR3 runs to 15 residues. The germline gives CDR1 NSHNY, CDR2 SYGAGN. Trimming cost V 5 bases and J 0 bases; bases outside gene matches: 4. The CDR3 DNA, read in part, is TGTGCCAGCAGGGACAGGGTAAATTCTGGAAATACGCTCTAT. Translated: CASRDRVNSGNTLY. The CDR3 in its entirety is CASRDRVNSGNTLYF.

By sample share, this clone is medium-sized. Any gene name here is a mouse gene name. Read sequence stops 1 residue before the CDR3 end, and the germline J gene provides the missing end. Within the sample, other DNA sequences also encode this same CDR3. The chain combines TRBV13-2 with TRBJ2-1, with TRBD2 identical over 8 bases. The CDR3 is made up of 15 amino acids. Germline lookup yields CDR1 NNHNN and CDR2 SYGAGS (reference sequence). The junction had 8 bases not matched to a gene; V was cut back by 0 bases and J by 9 bases. The CDR3 protein is CASGDAAGGRGEQFF. The CDR3 DNA, read in part, is TGTGCCAGCGGTGATGCTGCGGGGGGGCGGGGTGAGCAGTTC.

Concerning this clone itself: Gene and germline names: mouse. The read gets to within 1 residue of the CDR3 end, and the germline J gene fills in the rest. The chain employs TRBV3 and TRBJ2-5, with 11 bases fitting TRBD2. This CDR3 has 14 amino acids. CDR1 is SNHLY and CDR2 is FYNGKV in the germline V gene (reference sequence). The J segment lost 6 bases and the V segment lost 3 bases, leaving 2 bases of the junction unmatched. The covered CDR3 bases are TGTGCCAGCAGCTTTGGGACTGGGGGTGACACCCAGTAC. As protein: CASSFGTGGDTQY. The full CDR3 sequence reads CASSFGTGGDTQYF. Full variable domain (outside the CDR3, taken from reference TRBV3 and TRBJ2-5): GPKVLQIPSHQIIDMGQMVTLNCDPVSNHLYFYWYKQILGQQMEFLVNFYNGKVMEKSKLFKDQFSVERPDGSYFTLKIQPTALEDSAVYFCASSFGTGGDTQYFGPGTRLLVL.

With respect to this clone: Each gene name is a mouse one. The CDR3 sequence: CASSLRGTYNSPLYF. CDR3 DNA (partial): TGTGCCAGCAGCCTCCGGGGAACCTATAATTCGCCCCTCTAC. The chain couples TRBV26 to TRBJ1-6; no definite D call. The CDR3 end lies 1 residue beyond the end of the read and is filled in from the germline J gene. TRBJ1-6 counts as an open reading frame of uncertain function. CDR3 length: 15 residues. V was trimmed by 6 bases and J by 2 bases, leaving 11 bases between them. Germline CDR1 reads KGHPV; CDR2 reads FQNQEV (reference sequence).

This clone was counted between two and nine times. Gene names are the mouse ones. The sequence runs out 1 residue before the end of the CDR3; the remainder is reconstructed from the germline J gene. This rearrangement joins TRBV26 to TRBJ1-4; D remains unclear. CDR3 length equals 13 residues. Trimming removed 6 bases from V and 0 bases from J, with 5 bases in between. Germline assignment: CDR1 KGHPV and CDR2 FQNQEV (reference sequence). CDR3 bases read: TGTGCCAGCAGCCAGCTTTCCAACGAAAGATTATTT. This encodes CASSQLSNERLF. In full, the CDR3 is CASSQLSNERLFF.

This clone counts as medium-sized. Genes here carry mouse names. The CDR3 end falls 1 residue outside the read, so it is completed with the germline J gene. This chain joins TRBV13-1 and TRBJ2-4, with D uncertain. Trimming removed 3 bases from V and 5 bases from J, with 7 bases in between. CDR3 size: 12 residues. Germline V gene data show CDR1 as NSHNY and CDR2 as SYGAGN. The sequenced part of the CDR3 DNA is TGTGCCAGCAGTGGGGGTTCAAACACCTTGTAC. Translated: CASSGGSNTLY. The CDR3 reads in full as CASSGGSNTLYF.

Concerning this clone itself: Mouse gene names and germline throughout. The read finishes 1 residue shy of the CDR3 end, and the germline J gene is used to complete it. The same CDR3 also results from other DNA sequences found in this sample. The chain links TRBV26 to TRBJ1-3; unclear D gene. This CDR3 has 14 residues. V was pared by 3 bases and J by 0 bases, with 6 bases between. Germline CDR1 KGHPV, CDR2 FQNQEV (reference sequence). The CDR3 here is CASSLGNSGNTLYF. The sequenced CDR3 bases are TGTGCCAGCAGTCTCGGGAATTCTGGAAATACGCTCTAT.

About this clone: Gene names and germline refer to mouse. With the read ending 1 residue before the CDR3 end, the germline J gene is used to fill in that end. This sample also contains other DNA sequences that code for the same CDR3. The chain joins TRBV3 to TRBJ1-2, with 7 bases aligning to TRBD1. Trimming cost V 4 bases and J 0 bases; bases outside gene matches: 2. The CDR3 contains 14 residues. CDR1 is SNHLY, CDR2 FYNGKV, per germline (reference sequence). This CDR3 is CASSSGTANSDYTF. The sequenced part of the CDR3 DNA is TGTGCCAGCAGCTCTGGGACAGCAAACTCCGACTACACC.

Note on this clone: Each gene name is a mouse one. The CDR3 end falls 1 residue outside the read, so it is completed with the germline J gene. The V call is TRBV1, the J call TRBJ1-1; no firm D call. The CDR3 has 14 residues. The germline V gene has CDR1 NSQYPW and CDR2 LRSPGD (reference sequence). Trimming removed 1 base at V and 4 bases at J, with 10 bases between. CDR3 bases read: TGCACCTGCAGTGCAGTGGGAGGGAGCACAGAAGTCTTC. Translated: CTCSAVGGSTEVF. The entire CDR3 sequence reads CTCSAVGGSTEVFF.

In regard to this clone: Gene names are mouse gene names. Coverage ceases 1 residue before the CDR3 finishes, and the germline J gene fills in the end. The chain couples TRBV26 to TRBJ2-7; 8 bases align to TRBD1. V lost 6 bases, J lost 3 bases, and 4 bases stayed unmatched. Looked up from germline, CDR1 is KGHPV and CDR2 is FQNQEV (reference sequence). The CDR3 is made up of 13 amino acids. CDR3 residues: CASRSTGVYEQYF. The DNA read from the CDR3 is TGTGCCAGCAGATCGACAGGGGTCTATGAACAGTAC.

Comment on this clone: Gene names denote mouse genes. The observed sequence ends 1 residue before the CDR3 terminus, with the missing tail filled in from the germline J gene. The V call is TRBV26, the J call TRBJ1-1; TRBD1 matches at 7 bases. Germline V gene lookup returns CDR1 KGHPV and CDR2 FQNQEV (reference sequence). Unmatched junction bases numbered 3, after V lost 6 bases and J lost 2 bases. The CDR3 length is 13 residues. The sequenced CDR3 bases are TGTGCCAGCAGGAGGGGGCGCAACACAGAAGTCTTC. It yields the protein CASRRGRNTEVF. The full CDR3 protein reads CASRRGRNTEVFF.

This clone has just a few counts. Gene names refer to mouse genes. Read coverage stops 1 residue before the CDR3 terminus; the germline J gene supplies the remainder. This rearrangement joins TRBV26 to TRBJ2-4, with unresolved D. The germline CDR1 and CDR2 sequences are KGHPV and FQNQEV (reference sequence). This CDR3 spans 14 amino acids. V was cut by 3 bases and J by 0 bases, with 7 bases left in between. CDR3 amino acids: CASSLPGSQNTLYF. The DNA read from the CDR3 is TGTGCCAGCAGTCTTCCGGGGAGTCAAAACACCTTGTAC.

On this clone: The listed genes are named as in mouse. The observed sequence ends 1 residue before the CDR3 terminus, with the missing tail filled in from the germline J gene. The rearrangement joins TRBV15 to TRBJ1-4, with D possibly being TRBD1 (5 bases). With 5 bases removed from V and 0 bases from J, the gap between germline ends came to 7 bases. Germline CDR1 reads SGHND; CDR2 reads FRSKSL. The CDR3 has 14 amino acids. The CDR3 sequence: CASSRQLSNERLFF. The CDR3 DNA, read in part, is TGTGCCAGCAGTCGACAGCTTTCCAACGAAAGATTATTT.

Concerning this clone itself: Gene and germline names: mouse. From the germline J gene comes the end of the CDR3, since the read stops 1 residue before it. The chain employs TRBV15 and TRBJ1-1; 7 bases map to TRBD1. V shed 4 bases, J shed 0 bases, and the junction held 2 bases outside the gene matches. The germline CDR1 and CDR2 sequences are SGHND and FRSKSL. CDR3 length: 14 residues. Incomplete CDR3 DNA: TGTGCCAGCAGTTCCGGGACAGCAAACACAGAAGTCTTC. It yields the protein CASSSGTANTEVF. The whole CDR3 is CASSSGTANTEVFF.

A note on this clone: Germline and genes here are mouse. Read data end 1 residue before the CDR3 end; the end is taken from the germline J gene. The chain is built from TRBV26 and TRBJ2-3; 7 nucleotides match TRBD2. Per the germline V gene, CDR1 is KGHPV and CDR2 is FQNQEV (reference sequence). The length of the CDR3 is 15 residues. V gave up 6 bases and J gave up 0 bases; unmatched junction bases: 6. CDR3 DNA (partial): TGTGCCAGCAGCCCCGTGGGGGGTAGTGCAGAAACGCTGTAT. This translates into CASSPVGGSAETLY. The complete CDR3 protein is CASSPVGGSAETLYF.

In the case of this clone: All gene names here are mouse names. The CDR3 is cut off 1 residue early in the read; its end comes from the germline J gene. The rearrangement links TRBV26 to TRBJ1-6, with D uncertain. TRBJ1-6 falls under the ORF class, with uncertain function. V was trimmed by 4 bases and J by 3 bases, leaving 4 bases between them. The CDR3 totals 13 residues. The V gene's germline CDR1 is KGHPV and CDR2 FQNQEV (reference sequence). CDR3 DNA (partial): TGTGCCAGCAGTCAAAACTATAATTCGCCCCTCTAC. Translating it yields CASSQNYNSPLY. Given in full, the CDR3 is CASSQNYNSPLYF.

This clone is categorized as large (0.1 to 1%). Mouse names are used for the genes. CDR3 bases read: TGTGCCTGGAGTCGGCAGGGGGCCAACTATGCTGAGCAGTTC. Protein sequence: CAWSRQGANYAEQF. The CDR3 in its entirety is CAWSRQGANYAEQFF. V gene TRBV31 combines with J gene TRBJ2-1, with 8 positions matching TRBD1. The read finishes 1 residue shy of the CDR3 end, and the germline J gene is used to complete it. This CDR3 has 15 residues. V was clipped by 1 base and J by 1 base; unmatched bases: 3. Per germline, CDR1 GKSSPN and CDR2 SITVG.

This clone was seen more than once but under ten times. Gene names refer to mouse genes. The CDR3 end falls 1 residue outside the read, so it is completed with the germline J gene. This chain links TRBV16 with TRBJ1-5; 8 nucleotides match TRBD1. The CDR3 extends over 15 amino acids. V was clipped by 2 bases and J by 1 base; unmatched bases: 1. Germline lookup yields CDR1 SGHSA and CDR2 FRNQAP. The CDR3 DNA, read in part, is TGTGCAAGCAGCTTAAGGACAGGGAACAACCAGGCTCCGCTT. Its translation is CASSLRTGNNQAPL. The full CDR3 protein reads CASSLRTGNNQAPLF.

This clone turned up a few times. Gene names are the mouse ones. Read sequence stops 1 residue before the CDR3 end, and the germline J gene provides the missing end. The chain employs TRBV1 and TRBJ2-1; TRBD1 agrees at 8 bases. CDR1 is NSQYPW, CDR2 LRSPGD, per germline (reference sequence). The CDR3 covers 15 residues. The V segment lost 3 bases and the J segment 3 bases; nucleotides outside the gene matches: 4. CDR3: CTCSARTGSYAEQFF. The CDR3 bases that were read are TGCACCTGCAGTGCCCGGACAGGGAGCTATGCTGAGCAGTTC.

By share, this clone counts as medium-sized. The listed genes are named as in mouse. With the read ending 1 residue before the CDR3 end, the germline J gene is used to fill in that end. The J gene is TRBJ1-3, the V gene TRBV26; 8 bases agree with TRBD1. V was clipped by 3 bases and J by 4 bases; unmatched bases: 2. CDR3 length: 14 residues. Germline V gene sequence: CDR1 KGHPV, CDR2 FQNQEV (reference sequence). CDR3 amino acids: CASSLQGVGNTLYF. The part of the CDR3 DNA that was read is TGTGCCAGCAGTCTACAGGGGGTCGGAAATACGCTCTAT.

Worth noting for this clone: These gene names are mouse names. Read sequence stops 1 residue before the CDR3 end, and the germline J gene provides the missing end. This sequence joins TRBV3 and TRBJ1-2, with 10 bases identical to TRBD1. The CDR3 totals 14 residues. CDR1 and CDR2 from the germline V gene are SNHLY and FYNGKV (reference sequence). The V segment lost 5 bases and the J segment 4 bases; nucleotides outside the gene matches: 4. The CDR3 region is CASSRQGAGSDYTF. Partial CDR3 DNA: TGTGCCAGCAGCAGACAGGGGGCAGGCTCCGACTACACC.

This clone was detected only a few times. Gene names are mouse gene names. The CDR3 loop is CASSPDNYNYAEQFF. The DNA read from the CDR3 is TGTGCCAGCAGTCCCGACAATTATAACTATGCTGAGCAGTTC. The chain couples TRBV13-1 to TRBJ2-1; D is unclear. From the germline J gene comes the end of the CDR3, since the read stops 1 residue before it. In germline, CDR1 is NSHNY, CDR2 SYGAGN. Deletions cut 4 bases from V and 0 bases from J, with 11 bases between. The CDR3 covers 15 residues.

A few counts support this clone. Gene names follow the mouse nomenclature. The read is 1 residue too short to cover the CDR3 end, so that end is filled in from the germline J gene. The chain links TRBV3 to TRBJ1-2, with 9 bases matching TRBD1. The CDR3 consists of 14 residues. Looked up from germline, CDR1 is SNHLY and CDR2 is FYNGKV (reference sequence). Trimming cost V 5 bases and J 4 bases; bases outside gene matches: 5. CDR3 bases read: TGTGCCAGCAGCCTACAGGGGGCCGGCTCCGACTACACC. The encoded protein is CASSLQGAGSDYT. The CDR3 reads in full as CASSLQGAGSDYTF.